This T cell receptor beta chain was observed in a study of cytomegalovirus exposure and HLA in healthy donors. Overall study results and limits: Cytomegalovirus association was listed for around 180 TCR beta chains. Indistinguishable V segments such as TRBV6-2 and TRBV6-3 were excluded. It was assumed in the presence/absence analyses that sequencing depth was roughly uniform across donors. Earlier analysis looked at TCR beta V segments, and most were productive about 87% or about 30% of the time.

This clone was seen a handful of times. Antigen: not known. Both 60 Vbeta primers and 13 Jbeta primers went into the PCR. Assay used: immunoSEQ multiplex PCR; TCRdb lists only in-frame clones, some missing. The sample has roughly 220,000 clones; approximately 78% are singletons. V shed 4 bases and J 12 bases; nucleotides not matched to a gene: 10. Germline V lookup: CDR1 LGHNA, CDR2 YNFKEQ. This CDR3 spans 14 amino acids. Material for sequencing was PBMCs. The V call is TRBV4-2, the J call TRBJ2-1, with 9 bases fitting TRBD2. The receptor was isolated from a woman in her forties in good health and CMV-seronegative. The CDR3 reads CASSPGTSLTGQFF. The CDR3 DNA follows: TGTGCCAGCAGCCCGGGGACTAGCCTCACGGGGCAGTTCTTC.